Listed here are 9 T cell receptor beta chains from one sample, sequenced in a study of CD8 T cells in Susac syndrome. An input of roughly 0.45 to 1 ug of RNA was subjected to reverse transcription using random hexamers. Using its own MiXCR run on the immunoSEQ multiplex PCR reads, TCRdb lists one record per CDR3 protein. Of roughly 160,000 distinct CDR3 sequences listed, about 95% are singletons. Specimen: CD4+ T cells from PBMCs. Every receptor here comes from a human donor in good health.

The rearrangement joins TRBV12-3 or TRBV12-4 to TRBJ1-2; tentative D call: TRBD1 (5 bases). CDR3 length: 14 residues. Between the trimmed V and J ends, which lost 7 bases and 8 bases, there was a span of 20 bases. CDR3 region: CASTTWDGSGGYTF. The CDR3 DNA reads as TGTGCCAGCACCACATGGGACGGATCGGGGGGCTACACCTTC.

The gene calls are TRBV3-1 and TRBJ1-1; D remains ambiguous. The CDR3 is made up of 11 amino acids. V dropped 1 base and J dropped 5 bases, with 2 bases sitting between them. Germline assignment: CDR1 LGHDT and CDR2 YNNKEL (reference sequence). The CDR3 DNA reads TGTGCCAGCAGCCAAGCAACTGAAGCTTTCTTT. This gives the protein CASSQATEAFF. The entire variable domain, with the rest obtained from reference TRBV3-1 and TRBJ1-1, is as follows: DTAVSQTPKYLVTQMGNDKSIKCEQNLGHDTMYWYKQDSKKFLKIMFSYNNKELIINETVPNRFSPKSPDKAHLNLHINSLELGDSAVYFCASSQATEAFFGQGTRLTVV.

V usage is TRBV3-1 and J usage is TRBJ2-5; 12 bases fit TRBD2. The V segment lost 4 bases and the J segment 2 bases; nucleotides outside the gene matches: 2. Per the germline V gene, CDR1 is LGHDT and CDR2 is YNNKEL (reference sequence). This CDR3 is built from 15 residues. The CDR3 sequence: CASSRGLAGQETQYF. The CDR3 DNA follows: TGTGCCAGCAGCCGAGGACTAGCGGGGCAAGAGACCCAGTACTTC.

The chain joins TRBV20-1 to TRBJ2-5; D unresolved. V shed 5 bases and J shed 3 bases, with 13 bases lying between them. The CDR3 extends over 13 amino acids. Germline V gene sequence: CDR1 DFQATT, CDR2 SNEGSKA (reference sequence). The CDR3: CSARRTPKETQYF. In DNA form, the CDR3 reads TGCAGTGCTCGCCGGACCCCTAAAGAGACCCAGTACTTC.

The V call is TRBV20-1, the J call TRBJ2-7; D is undetermined. CDR3 length: 13 residues. The germline V gene has CDR1 DFQATT and CDR2 SNEGSKA (reference sequence). The V end was cut by 3 bases, the J end by 0 bases, with 9 bases between. In nucleotides, the CDR3 is TGCAGTGCTAGTCGGACCACCTCCTACGAGCAGTACTTC. Translating gives CSASRTTSYEQYF.

The chain links TRBV6-1 to TRBJ2-6; D is possibly TRBD1 or TRBD2 (5 bases each). The CDR3 runs 17 residues. Trimming pared 2 bases from V and 0 bases from J, leaving 11 bases between. Germline assignment: CDR1 MNHNS and CDR2 SASEGT. As DNA, the CDR3 is TGTGCCAGCAGTGAACCCGGGACCCCCTCTGGGGCCAACGTCCTGACTTTC. This codes for CASSEPGTPSGANVLTF.

The V call is TRBV4-3, the J call TRBJ2-3; the D gene could be TRBD1 or TRBD2 (5 bases each). Trimming pared 0 bases from V and 2 bases from J, leaving 18 bases between. This CDR3 contains 18 residues. Per the germline V gene, CDR1 is LGHNA and CDR2 is YSLEER. The CDR3 spells CASSQDIETGRYTDTQYF. The CDR3, as DNA: TGCGCCAGCAGCCAAGATATCGAAACGGGGCGATACACAGATACGCAGTATTTT.

This clonotype was counted once. The chain combines TRBV10-3 with TRBJ1-2; 10 bases line up with TRBD1. The CDR3 sequence is 15 residues long. Germline values: CDR1 ENHRY, CDR2 SYGVKD. The trim removed 4 bases at V and 1 base at J, leaving 3 bases unmatched. CDR3 in amino acids: CAISGGTGDNYGYTF. DNA of the CDR3: TGTGCCATCAGTGGTGGGACAGGGGATAACTATGGCTACACCTTC.

The chain combines TRBV18 with TRBJ1-1; the match to TRBD1 covers 9 bases. The CDR3 contains 15 residues. V was pared by 4 bases and J by 1 base, with 4 bases of the junction left unmatched. Germline CDR1 and CDR2: KGHSH and LQKENI. In DNA form, the CDR3 reads TGTGCCAGCTCACGGGAACAGGGGGCGAACACTGAAGCTTTCTTT. Translation gives CASSREQGANTEAFF.